A single sample is the source of the 30 T cell receptor beta chains below, sequenced in a study of glioma-infiltrating T cells. The iRepertoire nested amplicon-rescue multiplex PCR amplified TCR alpha and beta CDR3s from RNA. TCRdb called the multiplex PCR reads again in MiXCR, with one record for every CDR3 protein. The sample yields under 200,000 distinct CDR3 sequences, around 45% seen once. The sequencing input was glioma tissue, nonneoplastic brain tissue, or PBMCs (not recorded which). The receptors here all came from a human donor with low-grade glioma or glioblastoma, undergoing nonglioma brain surgery, or in good health (not recorded which).

In this sample, this clonotype turned up a few times. This chain links TRBV2 with TRBJ1-2; no clear D. Germline CDR1 and CDR2: SNHLY and FYNNEI. The V end lost 8 bases, the J end lost 7 bases, and 17 bases lay between the germline ends. CDR3 length: 13 amino acids. The DNA for the CDR3 is TGTGCCAGCCAATTCCGTGACGGGCTTGGCTACACCTTC. Translated: CASQFRDGLGYTF.

A word on this clonotype: At one end the junction does not follow the germline gene, possibly because of a read error. This chain connects TRBV4-2 to TRBJ1-2; D remains ambiguous. Per germline, CDR1 LGHNA and CDR2 YNFKEQ. The CDR3 has 15 amino acids. DNA for the CDR3: TGTGCCAGCATCCAAGATCCGGTAGCTAACTATGGCTACACCTTC. This encodes CASIQDPVANYGYTF.

This clonotype was detected only a few times. The chain links TRBV24-1 to TRBJ2-1; 10 bases match TRBD2. The germline gives CDR1 KGHDR, CDR2 SFDVKD. The CDR3 spans 16 residues. J lost 5 bases, V lost 7 bases, and 10 bases had no gene match. CDR3 nucleotides: TGTGCCACCAGCGAATTGGGACTAGCGAACAACAATGAGCAGTTCTTC. Its protein is CATSELGLANNNEQFF.

This clonotype was recorded at least ten times. This chain joins TRBV2 and TRBJ2-7; no firm D call. CDR3 length: 11 amino acids. Germline V gene lookup returns CDR1 SNHLY and CDR2 FYNNEI. Trimming took 7 bases from V and 6 from J, leaving 10 bases between them. The CDR3 protein is CASIKVSEQYF. The DNA for the CDR3 is TGTGCCAGCATAAAGGTATCCGAGCAGTACTTC.

V and J are TRBV5-5 and TRBJ2-1, with D maybe TRBD2 (6 bases). Deletions cut 2 bases from V and 3 bases from J, with 12 bases between. The length of the CDR3 is 15 residues. CDR1 and CDR2 (germline): SGHKS, YYEKEE (reference sequence). The CDR3, as DNA: TGTGCCAGCAGCTTTATGGGGGGAAACTACAATGAGCAGTTCTTC. Its translation is CASSFMGGNYNEQFF.

The rearrangement links TRBV19 to TRBJ1-1; possibly TRBD1 for D (6 bases). This CDR3 spans 14 amino acids. CDR1 LNHDA and CDR2 SQIVND come from the germline V gene (reference sequence). The V gene lost 5 bases and the J gene lost 7 bases, with 17 bases spanning the gap. The CDR3 DNA reads TGTGCCAGTAGTCCTGGGGGGCGACAGAGTGAAGCTTTCTTT. This encodes CASSPGGRQSEAFF.

This clonotype was seen many times. The chain employs TRBV6-6 and TRBJ2-7; D not certain. Per the germline V gene, CDR1 is MNHNY and CDR2 is SVGAGI (reference sequence). V was trimmed by 2 bases and J by 4 bases, leaving 12 bases between them. This CDR3 comprises 14 residues. CDR3: CASSYGKVGYEQYF. Written as DNA, the CDR3 is TGTGCCAGCAGTTACGGGAAGGTCGGTTACGAGCAGTACTTC.

This clonotype was recorded many times. The chain combines TRBV27 with TRBJ2-3, with no clear D. The V end was cut by 5 bases, the J end by 6 bases, with 12 bases between. Germline V lookup: CDR1 MNHEY, CDR2 SMNVEV (reference sequence). This CDR3 has 13 amino acids. The CDR3 loop is CASSHHSEDTQYF. CDR3 DNA sequence: TGTGCCAGCAGTCACCATTCGGAGGATACGCAGTATTTT.

There are a few counts of this clonotype. Since a much larger clone is just one base distant, this may be a read error. CDR3 amino acids: CSAIMGNQETQYF. CDR3 nucleotides: TGCAGTGCTATAATGGGGAACCAAGAGACCCAGTACTTC. The chain has TRBV20-1 and TRBJ2-5; D unclear. V lost 4 bases, J lost 0 bases, and 9 bases lay in between. Germline V lookup: CDR1 DFQATT, CDR2 SNEGSKA (reference sequence). The CDR3 loop spans 13 amino acids.

V and J are TRBV7-6 and TRBJ2-5; D unresolved. Germline CDR1 reads SGHVS; CDR2 reads FNYEAQ. The V and J ends lost 10 bases and 2 bases respectively, with 26 bases between them. The CDR3 totals 17 residues. The CDR3 region is CANSSLGKAGQQETQYF. CDR3 nucleotides: TGTGCCAACAGTTCCCTGGGGAAGGCTGGGCAGCAAGAGACCCAGTACTTC.

In this sample, this clonotype turned up many times. The chain has TRBV6-1 and TRBJ1-1, with 8 bases aligning to TRBD1. Looked up from germline, CDR1 is MNHNS and CDR2 is SASEGT. This CDR3 has 14 amino acids. The J segment lost 2 bases and the V segment lost 2 bases, leaving 1 base of the junction unmatched. The CDR3 spells CASSETGGNTEAFF. DNA of the CDR3: TGTGCCAGCAGTGAAACAGGGGGTAACACTGAAGCTTTCTTT.

This clonotype was counted a few times. V gene TRBV6-1 combines with J gene TRBJ2-6; tentative D call: TRBD1 (5 bases). The CDR3 loop spans 14 amino acids. Germline CDR1 MNHNS, CDR2 SASEGT. V was shortened by 8 bases and J by 3 bases, with 11 bases between the two germline ends. Here the CDR3 reads CASHSQGGANVLTF. DNA of the CDR3: TGTGCCAGCCACTCCCAGGGTGGGGCCAACGTCCTGACTTTC.

Comment on this clonotype: A much larger clone is a single base away; this may be a read error. The rearrangement joins TRBV6-1 to TRBJ2-3; no firm D call. Germline V gene data show CDR1 as MNHNS and CDR2 as SASEGT. Trimming removed 9 bases from V and 2 bases from J, with 6 bases in between. This CDR3 is built from 11 residues. For the CDR3, the DNA is TGTGCCAGAGGAAACACAGATACGCAGTATTTT. Translating gives CARGNTDTQYF.

This clonotype was seen many times. V and J are TRBV6-1 and TRBJ2-1; no clear D. Looked up from germline, CDR1 is MNHNS and CDR2 is SASEGT. V lost 6 bases to trimming and J lost 8 bases, with 17 bases between them. The CDR3 runs to 14 residues. Here the CDR3 reads CASSPAQVVHEQFF. DNA of the CDR3: TGTGCCAGCAGCCCAGCTCAAGTTGTCCATGAGCAGTTCTTC.

At least ten counts were recorded for this clonotype. V is TRBV20-1 and J is TRBJ2-5; D gene uncertain. The ends were cut back, 0 bases at V and 2 bases at J, with 7 bases in the middle. CDR3 length equals 13 residues. Germline assignment: CDR1 DFQATT and CDR2 SNEGSKA (reference sequence). CDR3 bases: TGCAGTGCTAGAGAACCCGGGCAAGAGACCCAGTACTTC. Residues: CSAREPGQETQYF.

The sample holds many counts of this clonotype. This CDR3 is CASSPRTSRLYEQYF. For the CDR3, the DNA is TGTGCCAGCAGCCCAAGGACTAGCCGACTCTACGAGCAGTACTTC. This sequence joins TRBV11-1 and TRBJ2-7; TRBD2 aligns across 8 bases. This CDR3 spans 15 amino acids. J gave up 3 bases and V 5 bases, and 9 bases lay outside the gene matches. CDR1 is SGHAT and CDR2 is FQDESV in the germline V gene (reference sequence). The whole variable domain, remainder taken from reference TRBV11-1 and TRBJ2-7, is EAEVAQSPRYKITEKSQAVAFWCDPISGHATLYWYRQILGQGPELLVQFQDESVVDDSQLPKDRFSAERLKGVDSTLKIQPAELGDSAMYLCASSPRTSRLYEQYFGPGTRLTVT.

Notes on this clonotype: Possible read error: a much larger clone is one base away. The chain joins TRBV6-1 to TRBJ2-1; the D gene is possibly TRBD2 (6 bases). The CDR3 is 16 amino acids. CDR1 is MNHNS, CDR2 SASEGT, per germline. Between the trimmed V and J ends, which lost 5 bases and 9 bases, there was a span of 23 bases. DNA of the CDR3: TGTGCCAGCAGTCAGGTGTCTAGCGAAATCGCCCGTGAGCAGTTCTTC. This codes for CASSQVSSEIAREQFF.

The chain joins TRBV12-3 or TRBV12-4 to TRBJ1-2; TRBD1 matches at 9 bases. V shed 6 bases, J shed 8 bases, and the junction held 10 bases outside the gene matches. This CDR3 has 14 amino acids. CDR3 amino acids: CASSIGDRAKGYTF. The CDR3 nucleotides read TGTGCCAGCAGCATTGGGGACAGGGCAAAAGGCTACACCTTC.

At least ten counts were recorded for this clonotype. The chain joins TRBV20-1 to TRBJ1-5, with D maybe TRBD1 (6 bases). CDR1 DFQATT and CDR2 SNEGSKA come from the germline V gene (reference sequence). The length of the CDR3 is 13 residues. V was clipped by 6 bases and J by 3 bases, with 12 bases between them. CDR3 in amino acids: CSAMDSHNQPQHF. CDR3 DNA: TGCAGTGCCATGGACAGCCACAATCAGCCCCAGCATTTT.

V usage is TRBV4-2 and J usage is TRBJ2-7; a weak D match, TRBD2 (5 bases). Per germline, CDR1 LGHNA and CDR2 YNFKEQ. V dropped 4 bases and J dropped 6 bases, with 22 bases sitting between them. The CDR3 is 16 residues long. The CDR3 region is CASSPASFGRAGEQYF. CDR3 sequence (DNA): TGTGCCAGCAGCCCCGCTAGCTTTGGTCGTGCGGGCGAGCAGTACTTC.

This chain connects TRBV19 to TRBJ2-7; 7 nucleotides agree with TRBD1. The V segment lost 6 bases and the J segment 0 bases; nucleotides outside the gene matches: 5. The CDR3 is 14 residues long. Germline lookup yields CDR1 LNHDA and CDR2 SQIVND (reference sequence). CDR3 region: CASRTRQGSYEQYF. DNA of the CDR3: TGTGCCAGTAGGACTCGACAGGGCTCCTACGAGCAGTACTTC. Based on the CDR3 plus reference TRBV19 and TRBJ2-7, the full variable domain is DGGITQSPKYLFRKEGQNVTLSCEQNLNHDAMYWYRQDPGQGLRLIYYSQIVNDFQKGDIAEGYSVSREKKESFPLTVTSAQKNPTAFYLCASRTRQGSYEQYFGPGTRLTVT.

This clonotype has just one count. At one end the junction does not follow the germline gene, possibly because of a read error. The V gene is TRBV20-1, the J gene TRBJ1-2; the D gene is possibly TRBD1 (5 bases). Germline V gives CDR1 DFQATT, CDR2 SNEGSKA (reference sequence). The CDR3 spans 14 residues. This chain's CDR3 is CSARARGTYYGSTF. The DNA for the CDR3 is TGCAGTGCTAGAGCCCGCGGGACTTACTATGGCTCCACCTTC.

The count of this clonotype is one. The missing conserved phenylalanine or tryptophan at the end of this CDR3 makes a read error likely. The CDR3 region has the DNA TGTGCCAGCACCGTTCGGACCGGGGAGCTGTTTTCT. Protein product: CASTVRTGELFS. The V gene is TRBV9, the J gene TRBJ2-2; D is unclear. CDR1 and CDR2 from the germline V gene are SGDLS and YYNGEE. The germline V and J ends were trimmed by 6 bases and 5 bases, with 8 bases remaining between them. This CDR3 comprises 12 residues.

This clonotype appeared a single time. The V call is TRBV27, the J call TRBJ2-7; D gene unclear. Per the germline V gene, CDR1 is MNHEY and CDR2 is SMNVEV (reference sequence). This CDR3 contains 13 residues. Trimming took off 5 bases at V and 7 bases at J, with 15 bases between the two ends. The CDR3 sequence is CASSTTMSGEQYF. DNA of the CDR3: TGTGCCAGCAGTACGACCATGTCTGGAGAGCAGTACTTC.

The rearrangement links TRBV20-1 to TRBJ2-1, with TRBD2 identical over 7 bases. Per germline, CDR1 DFQATT and CDR2 SNEGSKA (reference sequence). The CDR3 consists of 15 residues. Trimming took 0 bases from V and 8 from J; bases not matched to a gene: 10. The CDR3 is CSARDGAGVYYEQFF. The CDR3 bases are TGCAGTGCTAGAGATGGGGCGGGAGTATACTATGAGCAGTTCTTC.

This chain joins TRBV7-9 and TRBJ2-1; TRBD2 agrees at 9 bases. CDR3 size: 17 residues. Germline CDR1 SEHNR, CDR2 FQNEAQ (reference sequence). Unmatched junction bases numbered 13, after V lost 5 bases and J lost 5 bases. The CDR3 protein is CASSATGSGRFHNEQFF. The DNA of the CDR3 is TGTGCCAGCAGCGCGACGGGGAGCGGGAGGTTCCACAATGAGCAGTTCTTC. The complete variable domain, with remaining parts taken from reference TRBV7-9 and TRBJ2-1, reads DTGVSQNPRHKITKRGQNVTFRCDPISEHNRLYWYRQTLGQGPEFLTYFQNEAQLEKSRLLSDRFSAERPKGSFSTLEIQRTEQGDSAMYLCASSATGSGRFHNEQFFGPGTRLTVL.

The chain joins TRBV29-1 to TRBJ2-5, with no clear D. Germline V gene lookup returns CDR1 SQVTM and CDR2 ANQGSEA. CDR3 size: 12 residues. With 3 bases removed from V and 2 bases from J, the gap between germline ends came to 7 bases. The CDR3 DNA is TGCAGCGTTGAGCCCGGACAAGAGACCCAGTACTTC. Translating it yields CSVEPGQETQYF.

This clonotype was counted at least ten times. The chain uses TRBV2 and TRBJ2-7; TRBD2 agrees at 11 bases. CDR1 and CDR2 (germline): SNHLY, FYNNEI. J lost 3 bases, V lost 4 bases, and 2 bases had no gene match. CDR3 length: 14 residues. CDR3 nucleotides: TGTGCCAGCAGTGGAACTAGCGGGAGCTACGAGCAGTACTTC. Amino acids: CASSGTSGSYEQYF. The full variable domain, in which reference TRBV2 and TRBJ2-7 provide the parts outside the CDR3, is EPEVTQTPSHQVTQMGQEVILRCVPISNHLYFYWYRQILGQKVEFLVSFYNNEISEKSEIFDDQFSVERPDGSNFTLKIRSTKLEDSAMYFCASSGTSGSYEQYFGPGTRLTVT.

V and J are TRBV28 and TRBJ2-7, with D possibly TRBD2 on 5 matching bases. The last part of the DNA fits TRBJ2-5 better; the J call may be wrong. The CDR3 sequence is 17 residues long. Germline CDR1 reads MDHEN; CDR2 reads SYDVKM. This CDR3 reads CASSFQTQAVNQETQYF. The CDR3, as DNA: TGTGCCAGCAGTTTTCAGACGCAAGCGGTAAATCAAGAGACCCAGTACTTC.

Many counts were recorded for this clonotype. The V gene is TRBV15, the J gene TRBJ1-5, with 7 bases fitting TRBD1. This CDR3 comprises 19 residues. CDR1 and CDR2 from the germline V gene are LNHNV and YYDKDF (reference sequence). V was clipped by 4 bases and J by 0 bases; unmatched bases: 15. Written as DNA, the CDR3 is TGTGCCACCAGCACCACAGGGGATGGGGATTTTTATAGCAATCAGCCCCAGCATTTT. It encodes CATSTTGDGDFYSNQPQHF.